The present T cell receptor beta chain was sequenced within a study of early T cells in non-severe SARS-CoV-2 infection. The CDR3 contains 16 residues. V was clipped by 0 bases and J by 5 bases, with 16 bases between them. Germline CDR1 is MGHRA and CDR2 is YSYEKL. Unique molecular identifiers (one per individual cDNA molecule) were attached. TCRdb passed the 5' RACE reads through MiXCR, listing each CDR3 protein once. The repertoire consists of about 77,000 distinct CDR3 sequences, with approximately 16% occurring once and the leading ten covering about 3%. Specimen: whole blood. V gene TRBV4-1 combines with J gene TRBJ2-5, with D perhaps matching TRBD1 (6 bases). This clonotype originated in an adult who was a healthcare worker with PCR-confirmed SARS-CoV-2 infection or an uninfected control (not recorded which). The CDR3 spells CASSQDKRSGAETQYF. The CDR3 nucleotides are TGCGCCAGCAGCCAAGACAAACGCTCAGGGGCGGAGACCCAGTACTTC.